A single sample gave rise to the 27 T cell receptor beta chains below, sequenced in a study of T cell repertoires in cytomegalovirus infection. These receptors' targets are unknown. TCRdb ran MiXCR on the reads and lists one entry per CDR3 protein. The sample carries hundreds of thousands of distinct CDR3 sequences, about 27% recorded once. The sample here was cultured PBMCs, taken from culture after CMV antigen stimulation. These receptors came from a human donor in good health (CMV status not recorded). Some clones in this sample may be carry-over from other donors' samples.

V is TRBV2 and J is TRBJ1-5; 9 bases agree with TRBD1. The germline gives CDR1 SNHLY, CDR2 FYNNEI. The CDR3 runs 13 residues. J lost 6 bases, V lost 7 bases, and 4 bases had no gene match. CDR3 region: CASMGQGFQPQHF. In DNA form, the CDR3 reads TGTGCCAGCATGGGACAGGGTTTTCAGCCCCAGCATTTT.

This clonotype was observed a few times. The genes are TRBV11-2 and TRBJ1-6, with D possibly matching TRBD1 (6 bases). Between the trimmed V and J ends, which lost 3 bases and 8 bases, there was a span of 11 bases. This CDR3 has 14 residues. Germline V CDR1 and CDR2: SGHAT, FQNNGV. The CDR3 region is CASSFGQRYSPLHF. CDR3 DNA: TGTGCCAGCAGCTTCGGACAGAGATATTCACCCCTCCACTTT.

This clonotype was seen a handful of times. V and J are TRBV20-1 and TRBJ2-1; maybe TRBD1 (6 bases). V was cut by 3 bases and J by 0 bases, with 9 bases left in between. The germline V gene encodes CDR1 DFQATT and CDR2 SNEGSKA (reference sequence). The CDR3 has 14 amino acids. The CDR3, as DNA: TGCAGTGCTAGGCAGGGGACCTCCTACAATGAGCAGTTCTTC. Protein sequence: CSARQGTSYNEQFF.

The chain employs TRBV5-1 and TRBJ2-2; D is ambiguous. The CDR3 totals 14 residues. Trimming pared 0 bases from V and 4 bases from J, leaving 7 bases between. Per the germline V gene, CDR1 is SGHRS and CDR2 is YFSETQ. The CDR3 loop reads CASSLGSFTGELFF. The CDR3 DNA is TGCGCCAGCAGCTTGGGCTCCTTCACCGGGGAGCTGTTTTTT.

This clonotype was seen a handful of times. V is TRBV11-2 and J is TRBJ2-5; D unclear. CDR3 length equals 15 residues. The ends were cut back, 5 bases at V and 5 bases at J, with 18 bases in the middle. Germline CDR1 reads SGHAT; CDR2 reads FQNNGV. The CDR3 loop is CASSRDILKAETQYF. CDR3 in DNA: TGTGCCAGCAGCCGTGACATCCTTAAGGCGGAGACCCAGTACTTC.

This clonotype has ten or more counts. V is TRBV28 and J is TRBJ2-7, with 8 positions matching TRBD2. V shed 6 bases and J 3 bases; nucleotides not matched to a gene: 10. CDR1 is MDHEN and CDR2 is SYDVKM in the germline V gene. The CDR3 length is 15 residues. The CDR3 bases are TGTGCCAGCAGCCCGAGATGGCTAGCGGGCTACGAGCAGTACTTC. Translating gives CASSPRWLAGYEQYF.

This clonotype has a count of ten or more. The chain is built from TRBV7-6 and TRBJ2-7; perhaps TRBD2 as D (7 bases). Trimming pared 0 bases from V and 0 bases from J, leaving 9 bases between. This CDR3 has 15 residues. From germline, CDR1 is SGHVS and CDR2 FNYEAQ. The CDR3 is CASSLARGASYEQYF. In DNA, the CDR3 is TGTGCCAGCAGCTTAGCTCGGGGGGCCTCCTACGAGCAGTACTTC.

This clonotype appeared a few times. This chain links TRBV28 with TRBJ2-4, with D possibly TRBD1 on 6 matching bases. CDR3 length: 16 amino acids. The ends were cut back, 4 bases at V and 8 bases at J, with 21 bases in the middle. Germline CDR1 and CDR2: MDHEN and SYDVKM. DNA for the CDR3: TGTGCCAGCAGTTCCCCCCCCGGGACACTCCGGGACATTCAGTACTTC. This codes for CASSSPPGTLRDIQYF. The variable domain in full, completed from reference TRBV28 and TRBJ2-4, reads DVKVTQSSRYLVKRTGEKVFLECVQDMDHENMFWYRQDPGLGLRLIYFSYDVKMKEKGDIPEGYSVSREKKERFSLILESASTNQTSMYLCASSSPPGTLRDIQYFGAGTRLSVL.

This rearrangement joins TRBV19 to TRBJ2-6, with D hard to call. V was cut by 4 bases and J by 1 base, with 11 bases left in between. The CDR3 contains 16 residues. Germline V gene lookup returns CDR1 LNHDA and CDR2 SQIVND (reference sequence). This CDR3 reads CASSTRTGSGANVLTF. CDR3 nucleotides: TGTGCCAGTAGTACCCGGACGGGTTCTGGGGCCAACGTCCTGACTTTC.

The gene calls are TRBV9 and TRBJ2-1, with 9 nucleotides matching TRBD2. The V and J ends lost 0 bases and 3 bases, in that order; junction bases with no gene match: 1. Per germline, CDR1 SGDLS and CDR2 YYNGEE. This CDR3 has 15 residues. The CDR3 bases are TGTGCCAGCAGCGTAGGTAGCGGGGGCTACAATGAGCAGTTCTTC. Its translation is CASSVGSGGYNEQFF.

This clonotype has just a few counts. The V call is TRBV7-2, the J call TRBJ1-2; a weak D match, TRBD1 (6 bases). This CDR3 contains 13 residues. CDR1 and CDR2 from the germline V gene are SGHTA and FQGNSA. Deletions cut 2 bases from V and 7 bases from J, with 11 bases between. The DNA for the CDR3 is TGTGCCAGCAGCTTACAGGGGCGGACTGGCTACACCTTC. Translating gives CASSLQGRTGYTF.

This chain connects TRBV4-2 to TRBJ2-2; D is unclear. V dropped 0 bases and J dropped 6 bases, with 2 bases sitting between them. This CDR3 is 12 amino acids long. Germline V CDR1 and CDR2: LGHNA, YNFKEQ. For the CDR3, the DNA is TGTGCCAGCAGCCAAGAGGCCGGGGAGCTGTTTTTT. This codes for CASSQEAGELFF.

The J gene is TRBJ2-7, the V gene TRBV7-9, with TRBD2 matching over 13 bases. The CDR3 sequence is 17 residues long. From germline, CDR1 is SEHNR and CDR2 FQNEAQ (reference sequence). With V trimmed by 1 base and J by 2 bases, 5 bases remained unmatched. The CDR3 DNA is TGTGCCAGCAGCTTAGAGCCTGGGACTAGCGGGACCTACGAGCAGTACTTC. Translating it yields CASSLEPGTSGTYEQYF.

This chain's CDR3 is CSVEDRGQGGRGGYTF. Here the CDR3 DNA reads TGCAGCGTTGAAGATCGAGGCCAGGGGGGGCGCGGAGGCTACACCTTC. V usage is TRBV29-1 and J usage is TRBJ1-2; TRBD1 matches 7 bases. Germline V CDR1 and CDR2: SQVTM, ANQGSEA. This CDR3 spans 16 amino acids. The junction had 15 bases not matched to a gene; V was cut back by 0 bases and J by 8 bases.

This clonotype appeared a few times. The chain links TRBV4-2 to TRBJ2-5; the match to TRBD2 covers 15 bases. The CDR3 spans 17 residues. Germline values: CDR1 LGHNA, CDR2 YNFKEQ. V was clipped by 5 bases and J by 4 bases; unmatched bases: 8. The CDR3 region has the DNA TGTGCCAGCAGCGCCGGGACTAGCGGGAGGAGTGGAGAGACCCAGTACTTC. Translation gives CASSAGTSGRSGETQYF.

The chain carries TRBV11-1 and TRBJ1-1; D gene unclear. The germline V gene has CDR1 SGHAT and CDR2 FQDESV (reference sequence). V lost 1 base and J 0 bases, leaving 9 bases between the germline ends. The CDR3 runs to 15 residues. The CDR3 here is CASSLERSLNTEAFF. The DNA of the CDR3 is TGTGCCAGCAGCTTAGAAAGGAGTTTGAACACTGAAGCTTTCTTT.

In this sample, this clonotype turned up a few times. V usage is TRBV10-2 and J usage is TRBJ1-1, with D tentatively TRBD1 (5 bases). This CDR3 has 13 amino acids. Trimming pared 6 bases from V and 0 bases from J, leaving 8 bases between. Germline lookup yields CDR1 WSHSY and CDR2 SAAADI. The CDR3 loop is CASRGELNTEAFF. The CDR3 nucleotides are TGCGCCAGCAGAGGGGAGTTGAACACTGAAGCTTTCTTT.

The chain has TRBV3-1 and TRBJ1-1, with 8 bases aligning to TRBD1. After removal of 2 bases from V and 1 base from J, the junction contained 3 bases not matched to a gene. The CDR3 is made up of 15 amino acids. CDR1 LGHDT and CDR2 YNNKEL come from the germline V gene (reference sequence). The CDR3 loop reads CASSQYDRGNTEAFF. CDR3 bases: TGTGCCAGCAGCCAATACGACAGGGGGAACACTGAAGCTTTCTTT. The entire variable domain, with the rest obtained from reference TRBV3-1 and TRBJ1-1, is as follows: DTAVSQTPKYLVTQMGNDKSIKCEQNLGHDTMYWYKQDSKKFLKIMFSYNNKELIINETVPNRFSPKSPDKAHLNLHINSLELGDSAVYFCASSQYDRGNTEAFFGQGTRLTVV.

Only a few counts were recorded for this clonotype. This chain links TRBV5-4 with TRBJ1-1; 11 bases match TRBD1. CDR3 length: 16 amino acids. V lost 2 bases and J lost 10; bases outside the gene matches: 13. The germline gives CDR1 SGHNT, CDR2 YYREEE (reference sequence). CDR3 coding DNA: TGTGCCAGCAGCTTACCCAGGACAGGGGGCGAGGGGACAGCTTTCTTT. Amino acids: CASSLPRTGGEGTAFF.

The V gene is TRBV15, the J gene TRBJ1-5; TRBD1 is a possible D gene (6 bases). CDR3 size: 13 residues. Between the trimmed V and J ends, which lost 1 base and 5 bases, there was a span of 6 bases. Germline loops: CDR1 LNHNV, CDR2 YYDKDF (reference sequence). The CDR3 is CATSRGQDQPQHF. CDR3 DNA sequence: TGTGCCACCAGCAGAGGACAGGATCAGCCCCAGCATTTT.

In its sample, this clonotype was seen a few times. DNA of the CDR3: TGTGCCAGCAGCTTAGAGGGCAGCCGCACCGGGGAGCTGTTTTTT. Translated, it gives CASSLEGSRTGELFF. This chain links TRBV11-3 with TRBJ2-2; D is undetermined. V was clipped by 0 bases and J by 4 bases, with 9 bases between them. Germline loops: CDR1 SGHNT, CDR2 YENEEA. This CDR3 has 15 amino acids.

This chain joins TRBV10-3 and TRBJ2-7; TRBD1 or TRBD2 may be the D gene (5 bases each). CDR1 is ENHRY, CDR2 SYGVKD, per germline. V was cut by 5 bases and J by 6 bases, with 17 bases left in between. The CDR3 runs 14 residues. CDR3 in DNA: TGTGCCATCAGTTCCGGGACCCTCTTTCGCGAGCAGTACTTC. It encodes CAISSGTLFREQYF.

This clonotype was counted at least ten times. Written as DNA, the CDR3 is TGTGCCAGCAGCTTGGACAGGGTCAAGAACACTGAAGCTTTCTTT. It translates to CASSLDRVKNTEAFF. This chain joins TRBV7-9 and TRBJ1-1; TRBD1 matches 8 bases. Trimming at V came to 3 bases and at J to 1 base, leaving 4 bases not matched to a gene. This CDR3 comprises 15 residues. The germline CDR1 and CDR2 sequences are SEHNR and FQNEAQ (reference sequence). The variable domain in full, completed from reference TRBV7-9 and TRBJ1-1, reads DTGVSQNPRHKITKRGQNVTFRCDPISEHNRLYWYRQTLGQGPEFLTYFQNEAQLEKSRLLSDRFSAERPKGSFSTLEIQRTEQGDSAMYLCASSLDRVKNTEAFFGQGTRLTVV.

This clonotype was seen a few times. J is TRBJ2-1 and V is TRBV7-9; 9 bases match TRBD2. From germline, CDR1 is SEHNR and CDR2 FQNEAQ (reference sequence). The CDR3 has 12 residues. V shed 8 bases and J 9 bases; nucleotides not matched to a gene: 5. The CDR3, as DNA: TGTGCCAGCGGCGGGAGGGCCGGTGAGCAGTTCTTC. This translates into CASGGRAGEQFF. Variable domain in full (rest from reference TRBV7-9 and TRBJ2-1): DTGVSQNPRHKITKRGQNVTFRCDPISEHNRLYWYRQTLGQGPEFLTYFQNEAQLEKSRLLSDRFSAERPKGSFSTLEIQRTEQGDSAMYLCASGGRAGEQFFGPGTRLTVL.

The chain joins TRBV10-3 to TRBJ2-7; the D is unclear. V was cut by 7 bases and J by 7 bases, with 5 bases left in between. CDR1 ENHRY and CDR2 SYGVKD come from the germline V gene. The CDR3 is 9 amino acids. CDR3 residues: CAITNEQYF. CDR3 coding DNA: TGTGCCATCACCAATGAGCAGTACTTC.

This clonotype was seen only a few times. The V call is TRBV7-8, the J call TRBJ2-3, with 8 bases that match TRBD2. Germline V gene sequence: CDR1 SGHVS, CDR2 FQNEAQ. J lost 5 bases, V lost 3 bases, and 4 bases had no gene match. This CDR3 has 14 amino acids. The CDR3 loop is CASSLRGGIDTQYF. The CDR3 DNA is TGTGCCAGCAGCTTGCGCGGGGGGATAGATACGCAGTATTTT.

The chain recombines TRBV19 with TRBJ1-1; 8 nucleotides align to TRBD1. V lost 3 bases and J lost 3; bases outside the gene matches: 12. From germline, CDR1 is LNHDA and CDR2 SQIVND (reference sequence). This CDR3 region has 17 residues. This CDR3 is CASSIRSGGEMDTEAFF. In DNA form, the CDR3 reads TGTGCCAGTAGTATTAGGTCAGGGGGCGAAATGGACACTGAAGCTTTCTTT.